The 25 T cell receptor beta chains below all came from one sample that was sequenced in a study of control samples from healthy donors and cancer patients. Using immunoSEQ multiplex PCR, the repertoire was profiled, and TCRdb retains in-frame clones only, with some absent. The sample lists some 13,000 clones; about 77% were seen once. Sequenced input: formalin-fixed, paraffin-embedded tissue. Every receptor here comes from a male donor with melanoma.

V is TRBV7-2 and J is TRBJ1-2; no definite D call. Trimming removed 1 base at V and 5 bases at J, with 17 bases between. CDR1 and CDR2 from the germline V gene are SGHTA and FQGNSA. The CDR3 covers 16 residues. The CDR3 protein is CASSLVFVVVGYGYTF. The CDR3 DNA follows: TGTGCCAGCAGCTTAGTTTTTGTAGTAGTGGGGTATGGCTACACCTTC.

The gene calls are TRBV5-1 and TRBJ2-7; tentatively, D is TRBD1 (5 bases). Between the trimmed V and J ends, which lost 4 bases and 2 bases, there was a span of 10 bases. CDR1 and CDR2 (germline): SGHRS, YFSETQ. The CDR3 spans 13 residues. In DNA, the CDR3 is TGCGCCAGCAGCGTTGACAGAACCTACGAGCAGTACTTC. Translated: CASSVDRTYEQYF.

This chain joins TRBV7-7 and TRBJ2-1; TRBD2 matches at 7 bases. Germline-derived CDR1 and CDR2 are SSHAT and FNYEAQ (reference sequence). The CDR3 totals 14 residues. V trimming: 3 bases; J trimming: 8 bases; junction bases outside the gene matches: 7. The CDR3 sequence is CASSLTSFRDEQFF. The CDR3 DNA sequence: TGTGCCAGCAGCTTGACTAGCTTTCGCGATGAGCAGTTCTTC. The full variable domain, with the rest looked up from reference TRBV7-7 and TRBJ2-1, is GAGVSQSPRYKVTKRGQDVTLRCDPISSHATLYWYQQALGQGPEFLTYFNYEAQPDKSGLPSDRFSAERPEGSISTLTIQRTEQRDSAMYRCASSLTSFRDEQFFGPGTRLTVL.

The chain joins TRBV19 to TRBJ2-1; no clear D. Germline assignment: CDR1 LNHDA and CDR2 SQIVND (reference sequence). The CDR3 extends over 10 amino acids. Trimming removed 8 bases from V and 8 bases from J, with 7 bases in between. The DNA for the CDR3 is TGTGCCAGTGGAGAGGATGAGCAGTTCTTC. Its protein product is CASGEDEQFF. Filled out from reference TRBV19 and TRBJ2-1, the complete variable domain reads DGGITQSPKYLFRKEGQNVTLSCEQNLNHDAMYWYRQDPGQGLRLIYYSQIVNDFQKGDIAEGYSVSREKKESFPLTVTSAQKNPTAFYLCASGEDEQFFGPGTRLTVL.

The genes are TRBV9 and TRBJ2-2; maybe TRBD1 (7 bases). The CDR3 is 14 residues long. V gave up 4 bases and J gave up 7 bases, with 14 bases separating them. Per germline, CDR1 SGDLS and CDR2 YYNGEE. In DNA form, the CDR3 reads TGTGCCAGCAGCCCCAGGGGGGCGGGCGGGGAGCTGTTTTTT. Protein product: CASSPRGAGGELFF.

This chain joins TRBV6-6 and TRBJ1-1; a weak D match, TRBD1 (5 bases). The germline V and J ends were trimmed by 2 bases and 0 bases, with 13 bases remaining between them. Per the germline V gene, CDR1 is MNHNY and CDR2 is SVGAGI (reference sequence). The CDR3 contains 16 residues. CDR3 bases: TGTGCCAGCAGTTACCCCGACAGATACATGAACACTGAAGCTTTCTTT. Translating it yields CASSYPDRYMNTEAFF.

The chain is built from TRBV5-1 and TRBJ1-5; D might be TRBD1 (6 bases). V lost 5 bases and J 1 base, leaving 13 bases between the germline ends. The V gene's germline CDR1 is SGHRS and CDR2 YFSETQ. The CDR3 extends over 15 amino acids. For the CDR3, the DNA is TGCGCCAGCAGGGAAACAGGGTCCAGCAATCAGCCCCAGCATTTT. Its translation is CASRETGSSNQPQHF.

The V and J genes are TRBV9 and TRBJ2-1; D possibly corresponds to TRBD1 (5 bases). Trimming took 3 bases from V and 10 from J, leaving 14 bases between them. CDR1 and CDR2 (germline): SGDLS, YYNGEE. The CDR3 is made up of 13 amino acids. This CDR3 reads CASSARLDTEQFF. In DNA, the CDR3 is TGTGCCAGCAGCGCGAGATTGGACACCGAGCAGTTCTTC.

V and J are TRBV15 and TRBJ1-1; D perhaps matches TRBD1 (6 bases). Germline V gene data show CDR1 as LNHNV and CDR2 as YYDKDF (reference sequence). The V end lost 0 bases, the J end lost 1 base, and 18 bases lay between the germline ends. The CDR3 runs 18 residues. The CDR3 is CATSRDISRGTQNTEAFF. The CDR3 DNA reads TGTGCCACCAGCAGAGATATATCGCGGGGGACACAGAACACTGAAGCTTTCTTT.

The rearrangement joins TRBV7-2 to TRBJ2-7, with 9 positions matching TRBD1. Looked up from germline, CDR1 is SGHTA and CDR2 is FQGNSA. With 1 base clipped from V and 5 bases from J, the junction kept 3 bases outside the gene matches. The CDR3 runs to 14 residues. CDR3 nucleotides: TGTGCCAGCAGCTTAGGGGACAGGGTCCACGAGCAGTACTTC. Its translation is CASSLGDRVHEQYF.

This clone was seen a few times. This sequence joins TRBV6-2 or TRBV6-3 and TRBJ2-3; TRBD2 matches at 9 bases. CDR1 and CDR2 from the germline V gene are MNHEY and SVGEGT. V dropped 5 bases and J dropped 4; count of bases not matched to a gene: 10. This CDR3 contains 16 residues. DNA for the CDR3: TGTGCCAGCAGTACCCCGGGTAGCGGGGGCCCAGATACGCAGTATTTT. Translated, it gives CASSTPGSGGPDTQYF.

This chain joins TRBV7-9 and TRBJ2-5; D gene ambiguous. The ends were cut back, 6 bases at V and 2 bases at J, with 13 bases in the middle. The length of the CDR3 is 14 residues. Germline assignment: CDR1 SEHNR and CDR2 FQNEAQ (reference sequence). This CDR3 is CASSQTSEQETQYF. The CDR3 region has the DNA TGTGCCAGCAGTCAGACGTCGGAACAAGAGACCCAGTACTTC.

The rearrangement joins TRBV7-3 to TRBJ2-1; D is uncertain. The ends were cut back, 3 bases at V and 7 bases at J, with 10 bases in the middle. Germline CDR1 SGHTA, CDR2 FQGTGA. This CDR3 has 13 residues. The CDR3 protein is CASSFSRHNEQFF. The CDR3 region has the DNA TGTGCCAGCAGCTTTTCTCGGCATAATGAGCAGTTCTTC. The variable domain in full, with the rest retrieved from reference TRBV7-3 and TRBJ2-1, is GAGVSQTPSNKVTEKGKYVELRCDPISGHTALYWYRQSLGQGPEFLIYFQGTGAADDSGLPNDRFFAVRPEGSVSTLKIQRTERGDSAVYLCASSFSRHNEQFFGPGTRLTVL.

The chain links TRBV7-3 to TRBJ1-1; D is unresolved. V was clipped by 1 base and J by 3 bases, with 9 bases between them. Germline loops: CDR1 SGHTA, CDR2 FQGTGA. The CDR3 has 14 amino acids. The CDR3 nucleotides read TGTGCCAGCAGCTTAATGGTGGGTGACACTGAAGCTTTCTTT. Its translation is CASSLMVGDTEAFF.

This chain uses TRBV20-1 with TRBJ2-7, with D maybe TRBD2 (5 bases). Per germline, CDR1 DFQATT and CDR2 SNEGSKA (reference sequence). The V gene lost 3 bases and the J gene lost 3 bases, with 15 bases spanning the gap. This CDR3 is built from 14 residues. The DNA for the CDR3 is TGCAGTGCTAGTAGACCCGGGGTGTACTACGAGCAGTACTTC. Translated, it gives CSASRPGVYYEQYF.

The gene calls are TRBV7-9 and TRBJ1-5; D is uncertain. Trimming left V 5 bases short and J 3 bases short, with 14 bases between. The CDR3 sequence is 15 residues long. Germline V gene data show CDR1 as SEHNR and CDR2 as FQNEAQ (reference sequence). The CDR3 sequence: CASSPDGYNNQPQHF. The DNA of the CDR3 is TGTGCCAGCAGCCCGGACGGGTATAACAATCAGCCCCAGCATTTT.

This clone has only one observation. The CDR3 is CASSTRQAKNIQYF. The CDR3 DNA reads as TGTGCCAGCAGTACGCGGCAGGCCAAAAACATTCAGTACTTC. The chain joins TRBV6-5 to TRBJ2-4; no definite D call. This CDR3 spans 14 amino acids. The V gene lost 5 bases and the J gene lost 1 base, with 9 bases spanning the gap. The germline V gene encodes CDR1 MNHEY and CDR2 SVGAGI.

The rearrangement links TRBV5-8 to TRBJ2-7, with 9 bases identical to TRBD1. J lost 5 bases, V lost 4 bases, and 10 bases had no gene match. The CDR3 sequence is 15 residues long. Germline values: CDR1 SGHTS, CDR2 YDEGEE. The CDR3 reads CASSSARDRADEQYF. The CDR3 nucleotides are TGTGCCAGCAGCAGCGCTCGGGACAGGGCCGACGAGCAGTACTTC.

This rearrangement joins TRBV5-1 to TRBJ2-7, with 10 bases identical to TRBD1. V trimming: 4 bases; J trimming: 2 bases; junction bases outside the gene matches: 9. Per the germline V gene, CDR1 is SGHRS and CDR2 is YFSETQ. The CDR3 contains 16 residues. CDR3 loop: CASSIITGTGAYEQYF. CDR3 bases: TGCGCCAGCAGCATCATAACTGGGACAGGGGCCTACGAGCAGTACTTC. Full variable domain (outside the CDR3, taken from reference TRBV5-1 and TRBJ2-7): KAGVTQTPRYLIKTRGQQVTLSCSPISGHRSVSWYQQTPGQGLQFLFEYFSETQRNKGNFPGRFSGRQFSNSRSEMNVSTLELGDSALYLCASSIITGTGAYEQYFGPGTRLTVT.

The chain carries TRBV6-2 or TRBV6-3 and TRBJ1-2; 8 nucleotides agree with TRBD1. Germline lookup yields CDR1 MNHEY and CDR2 SVGEGT. The CDR3 has 14 amino acids. Trimming took 0 bases from V and 4 from J; bases not matched to a gene: 1. This CDR3 is CASSYSGQGYGYTF. The CDR3 region has the DNA TGTGCCAGCAGTTACTCAGGACAGGGCTATGGCTACACCTTC.

The gene calls are TRBV11-2 and TRBJ2-5; 8 bases are a match to TRBD2. The junction had 6 bases not matched to a gene; V was cut back by 2 bases and J by 7 bases. There are 14 residues in the CDR3. Germline V lookup: CDR1 SGHAT, CDR2 FQNNGV. CDR3 protein: CASSLYGGAGTQYF. CDR3 nucleotide sequence: TGTGCCAGCAGCTTATACGGGGGGGCTGGGACCCAGTACTTC.

V usage is TRBV11-2 and J usage is TRBJ2-5; D perhaps matches TRBD1 (6 bases). Trimming left V 5 bases short and J 2 bases short, with 9 bases between. Germline CDR1 is SGHAT and CDR2 is FQNNGV. The CDR3 contains 13 residues. The CDR3 protein is CASSPTGQETQYF. As DNA, the CDR3 is TGTGCCAGCAGCCCAACAGGGCAAGAGACCCAGTACTTC. The full variable domain, its missing parts supplied by reference TRBV11-2 and TRBJ2-5, is EAGVAQSPRYKIIEKRQSVAFWCNPISGHATLYWYQQILGQGPKLLIQFQNNGVVDDSQLPKDRFSAERLKGVDSTLKIQPAKLEDSAVYLCASSPTGQETQYFGPGTRLLVL.

The V gene is TRBV19, the J gene TRBJ2-4; 9 positions agree with TRBD1. Trimming removed 0 bases from V and 0 bases from J; junction bases left unmatched: 3. The CDR3 runs to 17 residues. Germline assignment: CDR1 LNHDA and CDR2 SQIVND (reference sequence). As DNA, the CDR3 is TGTGCCAGTAGTATAGAAGGGACAGGGAGAGCCAAAAACATTCAGTACTTC. Protein product: CASSIEGTGRAKNIQYF.

The chain uses TRBV11-3 and TRBJ2-3; 9 bases are shared with TRBD2. This CDR3 has 17 residues. The junction had 12 bases not matched to a gene; V was cut back by 5 bases and J by 3 bases. CDR1 SGHNT and CDR2 YENEEA come from the germline V gene. CDR3 residues: CASSPRRAGGPTDTQYF. The CDR3 DNA sequence: TGTGCCAGCAGCCCACGGAGGGCGGGGGGGCCGACAGATACGCAGTATTTT.

The chain's CDR3 is CASSQPNSEKLFF. CDR3 DNA: TGTGCCAGCAGCCAGCCTAATAGTGAAAAACTGTTTTTT. V gene TRBV28 combines with J gene TRBJ1-4; no reliable D call. Deletions cut 6 bases from V and 7 bases from J, with 12 bases between. This CDR3 contains 13 residues. Germline loops: CDR1 MDHEN, CDR2 SYDVKM. Full variable domain (missing parts from reference TRBV28 and TRBJ1-4): DVKVTQSSRYLVKRTGEKVFLECVQDMDHENMFWYRQDPGLGLRLIYFSYDVKMKEKGDIPEGYSVSREKKERFSLILESASTNQTSMYLCASSQPNSEKLFFGSGTQLSVL.